This TCR beta chain appears in the sequencing data of a study of T cell responses to AZD1222 COVID-19 vaccine. Study outcomes and limitations: An increase in Spike-specific TCR breadth and depth was observed after two AZD1222 doses.

Of note for this clone: Its antigen is still unknown.

Data came from immunoSEQ multiplex PCR; TCRdb stores just in-frame clones and leaves some out. The sample carries 150,000 or so clones, roughly nine tenths recorded once. In germline, CDR1 is SGDLS, CDR2 YYNGEE. V was pared by 3 bases and J by 11 bases, with 7 bases of the junction left unmatched. CDR3 size: 12 residues. The starting material was peripheral blood, obtained on day 0 of AZD1222 vaccination. This chain joins TRBV9 and TRBJ1-2; 7 positions agree with TRBD1. This receptor was taken from an adult in good health. CDR3 nucleotide sequence: TGTGCCAGCAGCGCGTTCGACAGGGAGTACACCTTC. Its protein is CASSAFDREYTF.